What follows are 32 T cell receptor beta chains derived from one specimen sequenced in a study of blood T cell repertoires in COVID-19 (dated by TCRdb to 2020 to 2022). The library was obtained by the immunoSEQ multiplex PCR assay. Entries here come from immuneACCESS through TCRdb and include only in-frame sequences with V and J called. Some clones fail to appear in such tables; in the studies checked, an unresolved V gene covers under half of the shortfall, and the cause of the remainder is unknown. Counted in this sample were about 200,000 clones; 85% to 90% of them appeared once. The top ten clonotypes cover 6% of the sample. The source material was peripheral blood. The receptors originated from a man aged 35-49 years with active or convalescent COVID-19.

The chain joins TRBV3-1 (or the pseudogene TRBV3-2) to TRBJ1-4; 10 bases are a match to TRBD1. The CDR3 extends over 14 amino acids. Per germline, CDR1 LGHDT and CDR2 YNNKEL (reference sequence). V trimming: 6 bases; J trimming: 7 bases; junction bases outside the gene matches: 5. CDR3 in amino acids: CASSSRQGAEKLFF. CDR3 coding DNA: TGTGCCAGCAGTTCCAGACAGGGGGCTGAAAAACTGTTTTTT.

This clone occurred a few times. The CDR3 protein is CASSQYFRDATGELFF. CDR3 bases: TGTGCCAGCAGCCAATATTTCAGGGATGCCACCGGGGAGCTGTTTTTT. V is TRBV4-2 and J is TRBJ2-2; D is perhaps TRBD1 (5 bases). The germline V gene has CDR1 LGHNA and CDR2 YNFKEQ. The germline V and J ends were trimmed by 2 bases and 4 bases, with 14 bases remaining between them. This CDR3 has 16 amino acids.

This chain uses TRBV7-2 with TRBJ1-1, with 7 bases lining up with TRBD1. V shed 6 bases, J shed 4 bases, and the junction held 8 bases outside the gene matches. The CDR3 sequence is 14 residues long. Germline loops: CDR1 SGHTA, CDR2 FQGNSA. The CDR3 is CASRRDRAVTEAFF. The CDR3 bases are TGTGCCAGCAGGAGAGACAGGGCGGTCACTGAAGCTTTCTTT. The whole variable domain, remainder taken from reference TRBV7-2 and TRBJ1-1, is GAGVSQSPSNKVTEKGKDVELRCDPISGHTALYWYRQSLGQGLEFLIYFQGNSAPDKSGLPSDRFSAERTGGSVSTLTIQRTQQEDSAVYLCASRRDRAVTEAFFGQGTRLTVV.

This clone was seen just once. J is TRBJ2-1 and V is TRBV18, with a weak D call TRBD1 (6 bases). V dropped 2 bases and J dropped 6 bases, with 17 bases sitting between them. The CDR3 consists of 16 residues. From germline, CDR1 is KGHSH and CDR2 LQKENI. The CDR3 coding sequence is TGTGCCAGCTCACCATATATCACAGGGTATGGCAATGAGCAGTTCTTC. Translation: CASSPYITGYGNEQFF.

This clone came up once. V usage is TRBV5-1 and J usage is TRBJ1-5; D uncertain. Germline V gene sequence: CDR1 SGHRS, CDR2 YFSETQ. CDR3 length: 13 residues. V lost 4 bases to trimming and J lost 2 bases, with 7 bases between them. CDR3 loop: CASSQGGNQPQHF. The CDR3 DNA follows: TGCGCCAGCAGCCAAGGAGGCAATCAGCCCCAGCATTTT.

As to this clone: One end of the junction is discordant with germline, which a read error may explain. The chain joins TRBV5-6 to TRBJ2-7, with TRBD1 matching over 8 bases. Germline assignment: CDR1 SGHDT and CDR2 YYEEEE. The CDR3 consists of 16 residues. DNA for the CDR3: TGTGCCAGCAGCCGCCGACAGGGGCATGTGAGCTACGGGCAGTACTTC. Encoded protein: CASSRRQGHVSYGQYF. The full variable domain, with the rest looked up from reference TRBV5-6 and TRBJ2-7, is DAGVTQSPTHLIKTRGQQVTLRCSPKSGHDTVSWYQQALGQGPQFIFQYYEEEERQRGNFPDRFSGHQFPNYSSELNVNALLLGDSALYLCASSRRQGHVSYGQYFGPGTRLTVT.

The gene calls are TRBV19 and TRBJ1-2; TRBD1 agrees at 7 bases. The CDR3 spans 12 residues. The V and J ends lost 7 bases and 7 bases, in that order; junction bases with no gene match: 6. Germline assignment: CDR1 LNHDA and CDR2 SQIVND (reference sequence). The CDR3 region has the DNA TGTGCCAGTAATTACAACAGGGGTGGCTACACCTTC. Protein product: CASNYNRGGYTF.

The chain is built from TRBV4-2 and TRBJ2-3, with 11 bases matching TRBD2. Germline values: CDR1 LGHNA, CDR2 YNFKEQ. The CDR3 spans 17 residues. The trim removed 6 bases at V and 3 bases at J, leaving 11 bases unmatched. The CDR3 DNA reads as TGTGCCAGCAGAGCAAGGGGGGCTAGCGGGGGGACAGATACGCAGTATTTT. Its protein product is CASRARGASGGTDTQYF.

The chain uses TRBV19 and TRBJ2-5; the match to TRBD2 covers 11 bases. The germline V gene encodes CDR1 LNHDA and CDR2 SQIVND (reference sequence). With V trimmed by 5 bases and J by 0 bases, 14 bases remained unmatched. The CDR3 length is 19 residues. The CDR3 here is CASSPLALAGGLNQETQYF. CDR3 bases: TGTGCCAGTAGTCCATTAGCGCTAGCGGGGGGATTAAACCAAGAGACCCAGTACTTC.

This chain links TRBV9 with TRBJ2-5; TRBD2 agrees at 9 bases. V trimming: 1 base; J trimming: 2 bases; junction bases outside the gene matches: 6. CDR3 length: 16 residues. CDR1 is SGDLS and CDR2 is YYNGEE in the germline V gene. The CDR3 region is CASSVLASGDQETQYF. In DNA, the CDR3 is TGTGCCAGCAGCGTATTGGCTAGCGGGGATCAAGAGACCCAGTACTTC.

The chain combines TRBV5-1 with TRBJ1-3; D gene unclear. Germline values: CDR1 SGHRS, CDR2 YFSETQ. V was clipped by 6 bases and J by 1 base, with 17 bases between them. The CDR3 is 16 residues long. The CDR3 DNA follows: TGCGCCAGCACCCCAGCCCTAGGTGGGTCTGGAAACACCATATATTTT. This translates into CASTPALGGSGNTIYF.

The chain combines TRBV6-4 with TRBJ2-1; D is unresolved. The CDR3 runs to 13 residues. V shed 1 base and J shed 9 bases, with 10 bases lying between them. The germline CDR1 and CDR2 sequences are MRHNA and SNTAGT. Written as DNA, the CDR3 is TGTGCCAGCAGTGACTACCCGGGTGCTGAGCAGTTCTTC. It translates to CASSDYPGAEQFF.

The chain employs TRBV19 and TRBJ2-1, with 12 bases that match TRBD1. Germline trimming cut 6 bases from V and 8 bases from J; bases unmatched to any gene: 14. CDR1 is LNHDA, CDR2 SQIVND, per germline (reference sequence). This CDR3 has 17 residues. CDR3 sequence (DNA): TGTGCCAGTAGCATGACGGGACAGGGGGCGAGTCTCTATGAGCAGTTCTTC. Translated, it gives CASSMTGQGASLYEQFF.

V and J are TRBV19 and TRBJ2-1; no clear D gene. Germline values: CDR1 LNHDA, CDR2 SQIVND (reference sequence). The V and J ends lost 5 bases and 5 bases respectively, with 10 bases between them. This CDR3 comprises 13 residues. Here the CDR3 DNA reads TGTGCCAGTAGTCTGGCAAATAACAATGAGCAGTTCTTC. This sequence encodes CASSLANNNEQFF.

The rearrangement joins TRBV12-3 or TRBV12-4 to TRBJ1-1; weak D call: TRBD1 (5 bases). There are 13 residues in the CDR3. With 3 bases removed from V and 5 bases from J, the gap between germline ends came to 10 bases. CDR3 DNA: TGTGCCAGCAGTTTCGGGGGGGGAACTGAAGCTTTCTTT. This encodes CASSFGGGTEAFF.

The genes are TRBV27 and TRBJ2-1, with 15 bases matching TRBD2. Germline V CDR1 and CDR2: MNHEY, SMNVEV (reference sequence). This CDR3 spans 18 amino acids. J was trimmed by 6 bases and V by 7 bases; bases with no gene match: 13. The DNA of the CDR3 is TGTGCCAGCAAGAGGACTAGCGGGGGGGGGACGCGAATCAATGAGCAGTTCTTC. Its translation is CASKRTSGGGTRINEQFF.

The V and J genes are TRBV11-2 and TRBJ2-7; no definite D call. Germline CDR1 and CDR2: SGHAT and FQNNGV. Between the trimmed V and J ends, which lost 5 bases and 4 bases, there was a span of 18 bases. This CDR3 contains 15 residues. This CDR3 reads CASSKLDTSEYEQYF. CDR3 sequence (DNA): TGTGCCAGCAGCAAGCTCGACACTTCAGAATACGAGCAGTACTTC.

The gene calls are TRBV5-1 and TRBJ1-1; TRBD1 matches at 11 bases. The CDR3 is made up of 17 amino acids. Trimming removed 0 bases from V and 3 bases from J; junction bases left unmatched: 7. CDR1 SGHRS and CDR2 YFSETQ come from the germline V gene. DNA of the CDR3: TGCGCCAGCAGCTTGGTTGAAGGACAGGGGGCTTACACTGAAGCTTTCTTT. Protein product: CASSLVEGQGAYTEAFF. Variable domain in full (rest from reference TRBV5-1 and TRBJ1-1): KAGVTQTPRYLIKTRGQQVTLSCSPISGHRSVSWYQQTPGQGLQFLFEYFSETQRNKGNFPGRFSGRQFSNSRSEMNVSTLELGDSALYLCASSLVEGQGAYTEAFFGQGTRLTVV.

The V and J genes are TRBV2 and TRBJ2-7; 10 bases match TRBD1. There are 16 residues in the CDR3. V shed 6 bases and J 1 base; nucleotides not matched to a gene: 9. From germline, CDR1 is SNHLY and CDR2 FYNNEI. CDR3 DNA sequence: TGTGCCAGCAGGTACAAGGGACAGGGGCCATCCTACGAGCAGTACTTC. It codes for CASRYKGQGPSYEQYF.

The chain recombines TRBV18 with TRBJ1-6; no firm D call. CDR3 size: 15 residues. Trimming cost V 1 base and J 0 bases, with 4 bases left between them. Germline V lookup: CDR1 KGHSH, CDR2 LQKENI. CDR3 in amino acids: CASSPQSSYNSPLHF. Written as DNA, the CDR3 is TGTGCCAGCTCACCACAGAGCTCCTATAATTCACCCCTCCACTTT.

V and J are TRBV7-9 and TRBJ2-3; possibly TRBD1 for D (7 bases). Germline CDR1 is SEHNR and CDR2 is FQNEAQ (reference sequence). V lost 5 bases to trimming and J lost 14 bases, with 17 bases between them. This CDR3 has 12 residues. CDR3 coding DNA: TGTGCCAGCAGCCCGGAGGAGGGGGCGGTGTATTTT. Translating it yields CASSPEEGAVYF.

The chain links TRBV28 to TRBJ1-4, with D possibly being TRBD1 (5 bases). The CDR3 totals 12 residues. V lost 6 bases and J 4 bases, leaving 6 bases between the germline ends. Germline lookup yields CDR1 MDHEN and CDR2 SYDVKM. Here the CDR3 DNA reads TGTGCCAGCAGAGGGGTTAATGAAAAACTGTTTTTT. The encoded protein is CASRGVNEKLFF.

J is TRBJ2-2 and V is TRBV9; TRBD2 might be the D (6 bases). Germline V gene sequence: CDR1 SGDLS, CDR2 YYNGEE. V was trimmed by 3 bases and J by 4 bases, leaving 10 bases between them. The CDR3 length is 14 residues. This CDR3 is CASSAGLRTGELFF. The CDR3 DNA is TGTGCCAGCAGCGCGGGACTCCGCACCGGGGAGCTGTTTTTT.

CDR3 residues: CASSKGPDRGPYGYTF. The CDR3, as DNA: TGTGCCAGTAGTAAGGGTCCGGACAGGGGGCCTTACGGCTACACCTTC. The chain is built from TRBV19 and TRBJ1-2, with 11 bases aligning to TRBD1. With 4 bases clipped from V and 8 bases from J, the junction kept 12 bases outside the gene matches. This CDR3 contains 16 residues. Germline assignment: CDR1 LNHDA and CDR2 SQIVND (reference sequence).

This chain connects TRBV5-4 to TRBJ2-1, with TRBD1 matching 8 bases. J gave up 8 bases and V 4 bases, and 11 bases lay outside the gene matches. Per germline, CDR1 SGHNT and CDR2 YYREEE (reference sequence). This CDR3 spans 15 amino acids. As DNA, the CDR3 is TGTGCCAGCAGCGCTACAGGGGGTGGGGTAGATGAGCAGTTCTTC. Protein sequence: CASSATGGGVDEQFF.

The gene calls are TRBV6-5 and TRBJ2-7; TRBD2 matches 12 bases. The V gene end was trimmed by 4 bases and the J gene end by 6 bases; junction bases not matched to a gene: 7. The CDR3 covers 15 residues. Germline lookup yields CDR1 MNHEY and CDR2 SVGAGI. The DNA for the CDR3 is TGTGCCAGCAGTTCAAAGACTAGCGGGAGCCGCGAGCAGTACTTC. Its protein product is CASSSKTSGSREQYF.

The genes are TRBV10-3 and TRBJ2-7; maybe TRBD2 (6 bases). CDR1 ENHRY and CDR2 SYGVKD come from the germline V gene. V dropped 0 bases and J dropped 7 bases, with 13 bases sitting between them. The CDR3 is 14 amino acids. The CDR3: CAISESTGVGEQYF. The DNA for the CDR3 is TGTGCCATCAGTGAGTCGACGGGAGTCGGGGAGCAGTACTTC.

Here the CDR3 reads CASSITGLHEQYF. CDR3 DNA: TGTGCCAGTAGTATTACAGGGTTACACGAGCAGTACTTC. J is TRBJ2-7 and V is TRBV19; D possibly corresponds to TRBD1 (6 bases). V dropped 3 bases and J dropped 5 bases, with 11 bases sitting between them. Looked up from germline, CDR1 is LNHDA and CDR2 is SQIVND (reference sequence). The CDR3 loop spans 13 amino acids. Supplemented by reference TRBV19 and TRBJ2-7, the full variable domain reads DGGITQSPKYLFRKEGQNVTLSCEQNLNHDAMYWYRQDPGQGLRLIYYSQIVNDFQKGDIAEGYSVSREKKESFPLTVTSAQKNPTAFYLCASSITGLHEQYFGPGTRLTVT.

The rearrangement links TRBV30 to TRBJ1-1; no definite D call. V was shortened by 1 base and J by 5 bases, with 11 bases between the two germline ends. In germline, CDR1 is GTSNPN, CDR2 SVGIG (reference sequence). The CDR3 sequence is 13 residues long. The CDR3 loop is CAWSEAGLTEAFF. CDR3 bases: TGTGCCTGGAGTGAAGCGGGGTTAACTGAAGCTTTCTTT.

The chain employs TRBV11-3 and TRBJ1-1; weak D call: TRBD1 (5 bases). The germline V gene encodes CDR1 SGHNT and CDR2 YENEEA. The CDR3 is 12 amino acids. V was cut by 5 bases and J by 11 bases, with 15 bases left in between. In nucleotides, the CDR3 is TGTGCCAGCAGCCTCAGACAGCCCCGGGCTTTCTTT. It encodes CASSLRQPRAFF.

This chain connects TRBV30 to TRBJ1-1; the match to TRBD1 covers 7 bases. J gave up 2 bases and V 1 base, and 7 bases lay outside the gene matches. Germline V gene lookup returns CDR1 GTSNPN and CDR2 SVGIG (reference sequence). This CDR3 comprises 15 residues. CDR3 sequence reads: CAWSATRQGNTEAFF. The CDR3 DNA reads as TGTGCCTGGAGTGCCACCCGACAGGGAAACACTGAAGCTTTCTTT.

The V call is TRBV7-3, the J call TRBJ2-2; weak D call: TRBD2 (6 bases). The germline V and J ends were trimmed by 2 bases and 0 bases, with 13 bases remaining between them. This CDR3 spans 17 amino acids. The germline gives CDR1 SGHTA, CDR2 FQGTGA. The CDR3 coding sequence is TGTGCCAGCAGCTTATATGCGGGGCCGGCGAACACCGGGGAGCTGTTTTTT. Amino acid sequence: CASSLYAGPANTGELFF. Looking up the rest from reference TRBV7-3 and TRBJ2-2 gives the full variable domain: GAGVSQTPSNKVTEKGKYVELRCDPISGHTALYWYRQSLGQGPEFLIYFQGTGAADDSGLPNDRFFAVRPEGSVSTLKIQRTERGDSAVYLCASSLYAGPANTGELFFGEGSRLTVL.